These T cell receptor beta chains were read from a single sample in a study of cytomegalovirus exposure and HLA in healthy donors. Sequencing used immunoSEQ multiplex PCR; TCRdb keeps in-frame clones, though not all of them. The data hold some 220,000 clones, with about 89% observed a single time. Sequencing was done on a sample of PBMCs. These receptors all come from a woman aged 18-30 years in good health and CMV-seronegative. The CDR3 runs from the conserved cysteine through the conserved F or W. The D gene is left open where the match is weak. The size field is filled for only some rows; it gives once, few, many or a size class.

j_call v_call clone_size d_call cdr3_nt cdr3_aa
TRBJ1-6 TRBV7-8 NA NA TGTGCCAGCAGCCGGATCAGGGGCGGAGATTCACCCCTCCACTTT CASSRIRGGDSPLHF
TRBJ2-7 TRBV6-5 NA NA TGTGCCAGCAGTGGGATAACAGGAACCTACGAGCAGTACTTC CASSGITGTYEQYF
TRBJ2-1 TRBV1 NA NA TGCACCAGCAGCCGAACTCGGACTAGCGGATTTTACAATGAGCAGTTCTTC CTSSRTRTSGFYNEQFF
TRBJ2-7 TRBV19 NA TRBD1 TGTGCCAGTAGTATACGGACAGGGTCCGGCGAGCAGTACTTC CASSIRTGSGEQYF
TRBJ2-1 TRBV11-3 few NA TGTGCCAGCAGCTCGCTAGGCGGAAAGGACAATGAGCAGTTCTTC CASSSLGGKDNEQFF
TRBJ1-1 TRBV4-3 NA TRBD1 TGCGCCAGTTCTGCGACAGGGTTGAACACTGAAGCTTTCTTT CASSATGLNTEAFF
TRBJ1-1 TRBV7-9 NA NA TGTGCCAGCAGATATACAGGGACCACTGAAGCTTTCTTT CASRYTGTTEAFF
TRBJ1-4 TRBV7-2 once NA TGTGCCAGCAGCTTCGGAGGGTATAATGAAAAACTGTTTTTT CASSFGGYNEKLFF
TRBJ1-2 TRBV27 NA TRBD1 TGTGCCAGCAGCGAACAGGGGTTCTGGAGAGGCTACACCTTC CASSEQGFWRGYTF
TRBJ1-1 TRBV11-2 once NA TGTGCCAGCAGCTTAAGGTCCGGAGTTGAGAACACTGAAGCTTTCTTT CASSLRSGVENTEAFF
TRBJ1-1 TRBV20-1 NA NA TGCAGTGCTAGAGACCGAACCGGGAGACCCTTT CSARDRTGRPF
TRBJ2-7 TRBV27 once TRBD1 TGTGCCAGCAGTCGAACCGGGACAGGGCTCGTCGAGCAGTACTTC CASSRTGTGLVEQYF
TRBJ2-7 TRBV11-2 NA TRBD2 TGTGCCAGCACCCAGGGGACTAGCGGGAACTCCTACGAGCAGTACTTC CASTQGTSGNSYEQYF
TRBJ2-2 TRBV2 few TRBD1 TGTGCCAGCAGAGGACAGGGCGGACCCGGGGAGCTGTTTTTT CASRGQGGPGELFF
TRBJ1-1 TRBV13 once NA TGTGCCAGCAGTTCCCTGGCGGCAGGGATTATTGCCACTGAAGCTTTCTTT CASSSLAAGIIATEAFF
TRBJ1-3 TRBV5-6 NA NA TGTGCCAGCAGCCCCAGGACAGCTAGCTCTGGAAACACCATATATTTT CASSPRTASSGNTIYF
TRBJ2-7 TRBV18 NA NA TGTGCCAGCTCACCAAATTCCAGGGGAGTCTCCTACGAGCAGTACTTC CASSPNSRGVSYEQYF
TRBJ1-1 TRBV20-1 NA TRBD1 TGCAGTGCTAGATCGACAGGGTTTCATTTCTTT CSARSTGFHFF
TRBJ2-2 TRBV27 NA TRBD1 TGTGCCAGCAGTTTAGACCGTGGACAGGGGGCTTCCACCGGGGAGCTGTTTTTT CASSLDRGQGASTGELFF
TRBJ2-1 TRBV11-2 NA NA TGTGCCAGCAGCTTAGTGCACTTTTCCCCCAATGAGCAGTTCTTC CASSLVHFSPNEQFF
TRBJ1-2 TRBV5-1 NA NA TGCGCCAGCAGCTTGGATTTGGGCAGTCGCCTTGGCTACACCTTC CASSLDLGSRLGYTF
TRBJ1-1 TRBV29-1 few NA TGCAGCGCTTTCAAACTTCAGAACACTGAAGCTTTCTTT CSAFKLQNTEAFF
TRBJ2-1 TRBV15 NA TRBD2 TGTGCCACCAGCAGAGGAGCGGGAGTCATAGGCAATGAGCAGTTCTTC CATSRGAGVIGNEQFF
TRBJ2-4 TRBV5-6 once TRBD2 TGTGCCAGCAGCCTAACTAGCGGGCTGGGCGTAAACATTCAGTACTTC CASSLTSGLGVNIQYF
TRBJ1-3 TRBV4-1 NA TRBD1 TGCGCCAGCAGCCAAGTGGGACAGGGGATATCTTTAGGAAACACCATATATTTT CASSQVGQGISLGNTIYF
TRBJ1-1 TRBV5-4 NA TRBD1 TGTGCCAGCGGCCAGGGGGGCAGGACCATGAACACTGAAGCTTTCTTT CASGQGGRTMNTEAFF
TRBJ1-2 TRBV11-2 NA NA TGTGCCAGCAGCCCCGGACAGATCGATGGCTACACCTTC CASSPGQIDGYTF